One T cell receptor (beta chain) is described in this entry. TCRdb keeps only in-frame clones here, not all; method: immunoSEQ multiplex PCR. This sample yields 300,000 to 400,000 clones, of which more than 75% are seen a single time; approximately 4% belongs to the top ten. The sample belongs to a study of blood T cell repertoires in COVID-19. The germline V gene has CDR1 LGHNA and CDR2 YSLEER. The CDR3 totals 17 residues. The ends were cut back, 0 bases at V and 0 bases at J, with 12 bases in the middle. This TCR derives from a woman aged 50 to 65 with active or convalescent COVID-19. The sequenced material came from peripheral blood. The V and J genes are TRBV4-3 and TRBJ1-3; D possibly corresponds to TRBD1 (6 bases). The CDR3 here is CASSQDQGQISGNTIYF. CDR3 nucleotide sequence: TGCGCCAGCAGCCAAGATCAGGGGCAAATCTCTGGAAACACCATATATTTT.